This note documents a single T cell receptor beta chain sequence. The specificity of this receptor is unknown. No much larger clonotype is one base removed from it; base qualities were not supplied. This sample is drawn from a study of T cell changes during pregnancy in multiple sclerosis (dated by TCRdb to 2018 to 2020). About the study as a whole: Changes in the T cell repertoire over the course of pregnancy were examined in this study in women with multiple sclerosis.

Measured from the cysteine to the phenylalanine, the CDR3 is 15 residues long. The DNA shown is the 45-base CDR3, in frame from base 1. Per the germline V gene, SGHRS is the CDR1 and YFSETQ is the CDR2. Trimming takes 0 bases off V and 1 base off J; junction bases not matched to a gene: 2. Receptors were amplified or captured by the immunoSEQ multiplex PCR assay. In its TCRdb copy, this immuneACCESS table keeps in-frame sequences only and misses some clones. Where compared with another copy, unresolved V genes explain less than half of these, and the others have no known cause. In this sample the table shows 70,000 to 95,000 clones, about 94% of which occur a single time. The ten most abundant clones make up roughly 2.4% of the sample.

The sequence came from a female donor with multiple sclerosis, enrolled in a pregnancy study. Sequencing used peripheral blood, obtained in the third trimester of pregnancy. The rearranged segments are TRBV5-1 and TRBJ2-7; 9 bases in between match TRBD1. The CDR3 is CASSLVGTGSYEQYF. The DNA sequence is as follows: TGCGCCAGCAGCTTGGTCGGGACAGGGTCCTACGAGCAGTACTTC.